What follows are 27 T cell receptor beta chains derived from one specimen sequenced in a study of shared clonotypes between healthy human individuals. Sequencing was performed with immunoSEQ multiplex PCR; in TCRdb, only in-frame clones are kept and a portion is missing. The top ten hold around 0.47% of the sample, which has about 1.5 million clones, 95% to 99% seen once. The source material was naive CD4+ T cells sorted from blood. Subset: CD45RA+ positively selected. These receptors were collected from a man younger than 40 in good health.

The chain couples TRBV27 to TRBJ2-7, with D possibly being TRBD1 (7 bases). The CDR3 length is 14 residues. CDR1 MNHEY and CDR2 SMNVEV come from the germline V gene (reference sequence). Trimming left V 6 bases short and J 4 bases short, with 16 bases between. The CDR3 region has the DNA TGTGCCAGCAGCCTCAGGGGGGCAGGGTACGAGCAGTACTTC. Its translation is CASSLRGAGYEQYF.

This chain links TRBV7-2 with TRBJ2-2; the D gene is possibly TRBD2 (6 bases). Trimming cost V 1 base and J 7 bases, with 16 bases left between them. Germline values: CDR1 SGHTA, CDR2 FQGNSA. The CDR3 runs to 16 residues. CDR3 residues: CASSLVSTGAGGELFF. Written as DNA, the CDR3 is TGTGCCAGCAGCTTAGTCTCGACGGGAGCCGGCGGGGAGCTGTTTTTT.

The chain carries TRBV27 and TRBJ2-3; 9 bases map to TRBD2. Looked up from germline, CDR1 is MNHEY and CDR2 is SMNVEV (reference sequence). CDR3 length: 16 amino acids. V was clipped by 5 bases and J by 2 bases; unmatched bases: 8. CDR3: CASSIWASGDTDTQYF. The CDR3 bases are TGTGCCAGCAGTATCTGGGCTAGCGGGGACACAGATACGCAGTATTTT.

This chain uses TRBV19 with TRBJ2-1; 8 bases match TRBD2. V was clipped by 7 bases and J by 7 bases; unmatched bases: 15. Germline CDR1 reads LNHDA; CDR2 reads SQIVND (reference sequence). This CDR3 comprises 16 residues. The CDR3 DNA follows: TGTGCCAGTACCCCCCGGAGCGGGAGTCTGAGGAATGAGCAGTTCTTC. As protein: CASTPRSGSLRNEQFF.

The gene calls are TRBV5-4 and TRBJ2-3, with 7 bases that match TRBD1. The CDR3 has 16 residues. After removal of 3 bases from V and 6 bases from J, the junction contained 13 bases not matched to a gene. Germline CDR1 SGHNT, CDR2 YYREEE (reference sequence). This chain's CDR3 is CASSSPKTGSSDTQYF. CDR3 sequence (DNA): TGTGCCAGCAGCTCACCAAAGACAGGGTCTTCTGATACGCAGTATTTT.

This clone is a singleton in its sample. The chain recombines TRBV7-3 with TRBJ2-1; 7 bases are a match to TRBD2. The CDR3 length is 16 residues. The V segment lost 5 bases and the J segment 3 bases; nucleotides outside the gene matches: 10. The germline V gene encodes CDR1 SGHTA and CDR2 FQGTGA. The CDR3 loop reads CASSNEAGSIYNEQFF. CDR3 coding DNA: TGTGCCAGCAGCAATGAAGCGGGATCGATCTACAATGAGCAGTTCTTC.

The CDR3: CASSKAVSSYNEQFF. The CDR3 nucleotides read TGTGCCAGTAGTAAGGCGGTAAGCTCCTACAATGAGCAGTTCTTC. The genes are TRBV19 and TRBJ2-1; D call uncertain. The germline V gene has CDR1 LNHDA and CDR2 SQIVND (reference sequence). V was trimmed by 4 bases and J by 0 bases, leaving 10 bases between them. The CDR3 runs to 15 residues.

The chain joins TRBV5-1 to TRBJ2-6; D call uncertain. There are 14 residues in the CDR3. V was pared by 4 bases and J by 3 bases, with 8 bases between. Germline CDR1 SGHRS, CDR2 YFSETQ. The CDR3 DNA reads TGCGCCAGCAGCCGATGGAGTGGGGCCAACGTCCTGACTTTC. It is translated as CASSRWSGANVLTF. Based on the CDR3 plus reference TRBV5-1 and TRBJ2-6, the full variable domain is KAGVTQTPRYLIKTRGQQVTLSCSPISGHRSVSWYQQTPGQGLQFLFEYFSETQRNKGNFPGRFSGRQFSNSRSEMNVSTLELGDSALYLCASSRWSGANVLTFGAGSRLTVL.

The chain combines TRBV6-5 with TRBJ2-1, with 10 bases lining up with TRBD1. The CDR3 runs 16 residues. The junction had 7 bases not matched to a gene; V was cut back by 2 bases and J by 6 bases. Per the germline V gene, CDR1 is MNHEY and CDR2 is SVGAGI. The DNA of the CDR3 is TGTGCCAGCAGTTACATCGCGGGACAGGGGTTCAATGAGCAGTTCTTC. Its translation: CASSYIAGQGFNEQFF.

The CDR3 loop is CASSETQMGPGNQPQHF. In DNA, the CDR3 is TGTGCCAGCAGTGAAACCCAGATGGGGCCGGGGAATCAGCCCCAGCATTTT. The chain links TRBV6-1 to TRBJ1-5, with a possible D match to TRBD1 (5 bases). The CDR3 has 17 residues. Trimming removed 2 bases from V and 4 bases from J, with 18 bases in between. Germline V gives CDR1 MNHNS, CDR2 SASEGT.

The chain couples TRBV5-4 to TRBJ2-7, with 7 bases matching TRBD2. V lost 4 bases, J lost 6 bases, and 16 bases stayed unmatched. The CDR3 contains 16 residues. Germline V gene sequence: CDR1 SGHNT, CDR2 YYREEE (reference sequence). The CDR3 nucleotides are TGTGCCAGCAGCGATCCCCGGGGCGGGAGAGAAGGCGAGCAGTACTTC. It is translated as CASSDPRGGREGEQYF.

The rearrangement joins TRBV7-6 to TRBJ2-5; 7 bases are shared with TRBD1. CDR1 is SGHVS, CDR2 FNYEAQ, per germline. Trimming removed 1 base from V and 4 bases from J; junction bases left unmatched: 3. The CDR3 runs to 14 residues. CDR3 residues: CASSLVGQLETQYF. Here the CDR3 DNA reads TGTGCCAGCAGCTTAGTGGGACAGTTAGAGACCCAGTACTTC.

The chain employs TRBV28 and TRBJ1-2, with D hard to call. This CDR3 spans 12 amino acids. The V end was cut by 5 bases, the J end by 2 bases, with 6 bases between. The germline V gene has CDR1 MDHEN and CDR2 SYDVKM. CDR3 loop: CASSNPNYGYTF. CDR3 nucleotide sequence: TGTGCCAGCAGTAACCCGAACTATGGCTACACCTTC.

This clone was observed once. The chain employs TRBV13 and TRBJ2-3; TRBD2 matches at 9 bases. V lost 5 bases to trimming and J lost 3 bases; unmatched junction nucleotides: 21. Germline CDR1 is PRHDT and CDR2 is FYEKMQ (reference sequence). CDR3 size: 20 residues. CDR3 loop: CASSQPLLGTSPLPTDTQYF. The CDR3 coding sequence is TGTGCCAGCAGCCAACCTCTACTCGGGACTAGCCCACTTCCTACAGATACGCAGTATTTT.

The chain uses TRBV4-3 and TRBJ2-2; TRBD1 might be the D (5 bases). The germline CDR1 and CDR2 sequences are LGHNA and YSLEER. The CDR3 covers 15 residues. V lost 2 bases to trimming and J lost 4 bases, with 11 bases between them. The CDR3 spells CASSQQTVSTGELFF. The CDR3, as DNA: TGCGCCAGCAGCCAACAGACAGTTAGCACCGGGGAGCTGTTTTTT.

The rearrangement joins TRBV18 to TRBJ1-3; D gene unclear. The V gene lost 3 bases and the J gene lost 2 bases, with 5 bases spanning the gap. The CDR3 length is 13 residues. Germline-derived CDR1 and CDR2 are KGHSH and LQKENI. CDR3 protein: CASSPEAGNTIYF. CDR3 in DNA: TGTGCCAGCTCACCCGAGGCTGGAAACACCATATATTTT.

Concerning this clone itself: Other nucleotide sequences from this sample produce the same CDR3. The CDR3 protein is CATSRAPSYEQYF. The CDR3 DNA follows: TGTGCCACCAGCAGAGCCCCTTCCTACGAGCAGTACTTC. The V call is TRBV15, the J call TRBJ2-7; D unresolved. The CDR3 has 13 amino acids. Trimming removed 1 base from V and 1 base from J, with 5 bases in between. Germline V gene lookup returns CDR1 LNHNV and CDR2 YYDKDF (reference sequence).

The V gene is TRBV4-1, the J gene TRBJ2-7, with 7 bases that match TRBD1. CDR1 and CDR2 from the germline V gene are MGHRA and YSYEKL. Unmatched junction bases numbered 9, after V lost 1 base and J lost 3 bases. This CDR3 spans 16 amino acids. CDR3 sequence reads: CASSQGTDRSYYEQYF. In nucleotides, the CDR3 is TGCGCCAGCAGCCAAGGGACGGACAGGAGCTACTACGAGCAGTACTTC.

The J gene is TRBJ2-2, the V gene TRBV30, with D unclear. The CDR3 is 15 residues long. Germline-derived CDR1 and CDR2 are GTSNPN and SVGIG (reference sequence). V was cut by 2 bases and J by 5 bases, with 15 bases left in between. The CDR3 loop reads CAWSPGLPWTGELFF. Written as DNA, the CDR3 is TGTGCCTGGAGTCCCGGTTTACCGTGGACCGGGGAGCTGTTTTTT.

The J gene is TRBJ1-1, the V gene TRBV2; 7 bases map to TRBD1. The V segment lost 5 bases and the J segment 2 bases; nucleotides outside the gene matches: 2. In germline, CDR1 is SNHLY, CDR2 FYNNEI. CDR3 length: 13 residues. The CDR3 nucleotides read TGTGCCAGCAGTTGGGACAGAAACACTGAAGCTTTCTTT. This translates into CASSWDRNTEAFF.

This chain uses TRBV7-9 with TRBJ1-4; D call uncertain. Trimming pared 4 bases from V and 6 bases from J, leaving 3 bases between. From germline, CDR1 is SEHNR and CDR2 FQNEAQ (reference sequence). The CDR3 covers 11 residues. CDR3 sequence (DNA): TGTGCCAGCAGCTACGATGAAAAACTGTTTTTT. It codes for CASSYDEKLFF.

The chain uses TRBV5-5 and TRBJ2-5; TRBD2 is a possible D gene (5 bases). V lost 1 base and J 0 bases, leaving 10 bases between the germline ends. Germline assignment: CDR1 SGHKS and CDR2 YYEKEE (reference sequence). The CDR3 totals 15 residues. CDR3 loop: CASSLWRADQETQYF. In DNA, the CDR3 is TGTGCCAGCAGCTTGTGGAGAGCGGACCAAGAGACCCAGTACTTC.

CDR3 loop: CASSLLGAGAAHEQYF. In nucleotides, the CDR3 is TGTGCCAGCAGTTTATTAGGAGCAGGTGCTGCTCACGAGCAGTACTTC. V and J are TRBV27 and TRBJ2-7; D is ambiguous. This CDR3 region has 16 residues. Trimming left V 1 base short and J 5 bases short, with 18 bases between. CDR1 is MNHEY and CDR2 is SMNVEV in the germline V gene (reference sequence).

To note about this clone: The identical CDR3 is also encoded by other nucleotide sequences in the sample. The chain employs TRBV28 and TRBJ1-2; D gene uncertain. This CDR3 region has 11 residues. CDR1 MDHEN and CDR2 SYDVKM come from the germline V gene. V lost 3 bases and J 5 bases, leaving 4 bases between the germline ends. In DNA form, the CDR3 reads TGTGCCAGCAGTTTCGGGTATGGCTACACCTTC. Protein: CASSFGYGYTF.

This rearrangement joins TRBV7-2 to TRBJ1-2; the match to TRBD1 covers 7 bases. Germline CDR1 SGHTA, CDR2 FQGNSA. Trimming cost V 5 bases and J 4 bases; bases outside gene matches: 7. This CDR3 has 14 amino acids. This CDR3 is CASSGDSFSYGYTF. The CDR3, as DNA: TGTGCCAGCAGCGGGGACAGCTTTTCCTATGGCTACACCTTC. The whole variable domain, remainder taken from reference TRBV7-2 and TRBJ1-2, is GAGVSQSPSNKVTEKGKDVELRCDPISGHTALYWYRQSLGQGLEFLIYFQGNSAPDKSGLPSDRFSAERTGGSVSTLTIQRTQQEDSAVYLCASSGDSFSYGYTFGSGTRLTVV.

The chain has TRBV2 and TRBJ1-1, with unresolved D. In germline, CDR1 is SNHLY, CDR2 FYNNEI. V was pared by 7 bases and J by 1 base, with 10 bases between. This CDR3 is built from 13 residues. DNA for the CDR3: TGTGCCAGCACACAACATCGGAACACTGAAGCTTTCTTT. As protein: CASTQHRNTEAFF.

This sequence joins TRBV20-1 and TRBJ1-1, with D unclear. Germline CDR1 reads DFQATT; CDR2 reads SNEGSKA (reference sequence). The CDR3 has 11 amino acids. V lost 2 bases, J lost 8 bases, and 9 bases lay in between. CDR3: CSARWASEAFF. The CDR3 nucleotides read TGCAGTGCTAGATGGGCAAGCGAAGCTTTCTTT.